This TCR beta chain was captured by sequencing in a study of blood T cell repertoires in COVID-19. Trimming left V 1 base short and J 0 bases short, with 9 bases between. CDR3 length: 15 residues. CDR1 is SGHDT and CDR2 is YYEEEE in the germline V gene. Assay: immunoSEQ multiplex PCR; the TCRdb copy retains only in-frame clones and omits some. The table lists around 310,000 clones, 70% to 90% of them singletons, with under 15% in the top ten. This sequence originates from a woman aged 60 to 75 with acute or convalescent COVID-19. The sequencing sample was made of peripheral blood. V usage is TRBV5-6 and J usage is TRBJ2-3; D remains unclear. CDR3 sequence reads: CASSLPGASTDTQYF. CDR3 coding DNA: TGTGCCAGCAGCTTGCCGGGTGCTAGCACAGATACGCAGTATTTT.